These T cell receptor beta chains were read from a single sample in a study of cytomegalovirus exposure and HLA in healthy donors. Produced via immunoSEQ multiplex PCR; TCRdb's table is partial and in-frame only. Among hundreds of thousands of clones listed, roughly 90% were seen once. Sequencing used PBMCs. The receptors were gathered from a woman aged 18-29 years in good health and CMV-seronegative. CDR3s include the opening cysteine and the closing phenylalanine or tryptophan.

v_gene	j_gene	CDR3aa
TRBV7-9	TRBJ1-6	CASSLQGTGPLHF
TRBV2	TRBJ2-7	CASSQQVFSYEQYF
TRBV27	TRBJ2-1	CASSLSRETYNEQFF
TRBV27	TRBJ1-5	CASSLLAVGNQPQHF
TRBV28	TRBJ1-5	CASSAFSPPQPQHF
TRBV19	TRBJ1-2	CASSPSAGGHYGYTF
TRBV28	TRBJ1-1	CASSRSGGNTEAFF
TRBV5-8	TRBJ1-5	CASSWGQRIDQPQHF
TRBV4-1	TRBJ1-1	CASSSLTGGLNTEAFF
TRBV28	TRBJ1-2	CASSFSGGNGYTF
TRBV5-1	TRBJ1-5	CASSLQPTGSNQPQHF
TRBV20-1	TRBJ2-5	CSARLEGTQYF
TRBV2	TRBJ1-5	CASSPRERTGLSNQPQHF
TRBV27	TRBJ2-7	CASSPVAVRSEQYF
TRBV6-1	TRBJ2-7	CASTTPYEQYF
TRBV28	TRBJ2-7	CASSRDGTGPDYEQYF
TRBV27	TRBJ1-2	CASRYPPGQGSGYTF
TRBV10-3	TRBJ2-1	CAISEDTYNEQFF
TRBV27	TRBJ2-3	CASSVRVTTDTQYF
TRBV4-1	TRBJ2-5	CASSQDIVAGQETQYF
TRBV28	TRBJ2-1	CASSLGLAVRDEQFF
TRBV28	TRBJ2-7	CASSYRVYEQYF
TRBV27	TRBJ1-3	CASSLTGGWGNTIYF
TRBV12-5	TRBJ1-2	CASFAQEYGYTF
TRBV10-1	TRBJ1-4	CASSESMSEKLFF
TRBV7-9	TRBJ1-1	CASSLDWSEGLAFF
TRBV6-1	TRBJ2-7	CASSIRDRGSYEQYF
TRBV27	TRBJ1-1	CASSFGTEAFF
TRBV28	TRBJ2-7	CASSLSSPYEQYF
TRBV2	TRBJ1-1	CASSRQGAGTEAFF
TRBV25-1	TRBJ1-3	CASSEWQGASTIYF
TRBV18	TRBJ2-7	CASSPRTVTYEQYF
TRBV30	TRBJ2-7	CAADRGLTVTYEQYF
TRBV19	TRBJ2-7	CASSISGNSYEQYF
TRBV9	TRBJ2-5	CASSGGTLGETQYF
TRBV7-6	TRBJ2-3	CASSFFPGLAQDTQYF
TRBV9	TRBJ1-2	CASSPEKGGYTF
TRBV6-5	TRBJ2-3	CASSYSRKSTDTQYF
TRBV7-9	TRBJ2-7	CASSLVEALSSYEQYF
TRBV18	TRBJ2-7	CASSSDSWITYEQYF
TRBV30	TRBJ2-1	CAWSPPGLAAYNEQFF
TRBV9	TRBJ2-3	CASSMGQNAYTDTQYF
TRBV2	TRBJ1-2	CASSEGQGIYGYTF
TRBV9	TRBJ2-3	CASSVGRGLTDTQYF
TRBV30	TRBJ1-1	CAWSVGTGSVNEAFF
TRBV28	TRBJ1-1	CASSLYGTGLNTEAFF
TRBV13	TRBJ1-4	CASSLQGDGEKLFF
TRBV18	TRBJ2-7	CASSPTAYEQYF
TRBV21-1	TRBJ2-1	CASSNEPLAGARSEQFF
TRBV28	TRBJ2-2	CASSFSGGEPNTGELFF
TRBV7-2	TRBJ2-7	CASSSWTSGSSYEQYF
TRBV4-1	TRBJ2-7	CASSQVRGSTYEQYF
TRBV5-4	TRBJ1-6	CASSLGTGQTSSYNSPLHF
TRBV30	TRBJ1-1	CAWSVLQWAFF